This T cell receptor beta chain was documented in a study of OX40 agonist ivuxolimab in advanced cancers. The CDR3 is 15 residues long. V gave up 4 bases and J gave up 1 base, with 12 bases separating them. Germline CDR1 MNHNY, CDR2 SVGAGI (reference sequence). Researchers took blood at baseline, on cycle 4 day 1, and on cycle 7 day 1. The method was immunoSEQ multiplex PCR; TCRdb's version includes in-frame clones alone and lacks a portion of them. The table records about 69,000 clones, approximately 87% of them present only once. The source was CD4+ or CD8+ T cells sorted from blood, collected in a trial of the OX40 agonist ivuxolimab. The TCR originated in an adult with an advanced solid tumor such as melanoma, head and neck, liver or kidney cancer. The V gene is TRBV6-6, the J gene TRBJ2-3; D might be TRBD2 (6 bases). CDR3 protein: CASSFGGAGTDTQYF. The CDR3, as DNA: TGTGCCAGCAGTTTCGGCGGGGCTGGCACAGATACGCAGTATTTT.